This TCR beta chain was obtained from a study of graft-versus-host responses after intestinal transplantation. Study-wide background: Each recipient received anti-thymocyte globulin induction, then tacrolimus and steroids for three to four years. Broader study findings: GvH clones were identified in recipient marrow, with some first appearing in ileum or blood.

Assay: immunoSEQ multiplex PCR; the TCRdb copy retains only in-frame clones and omits some. The data hold fewer than 20,000 clones, with about 34% observed a single time. Labeling with CFSE marked around 200,000 responder cells, which were plated with around 200,000 irradiated, violet-dye-labeled stimulator cells. CD4 and CD8 responders that proliferated in the reaction were FACS-sorted. About this clone: The CDR3 carries no conserved terminal phenylalanine or tryptophan, so it likely arises from a read error. The DNA is omitted, as the CDR3 cannot be located on it reliably, and the CDR3 follows TCRdb's listing.

10 amino acids form the CDR3, both terminal residues included. CDR1 is MNHEY, CDR2 SVGAGI, per germline. This sequence originates from a human patient who received an intestinal transplant. The rearrangement links TRBV6-5 to TRBJ1-1. Sequences were derived from alloreactive CD4+ T cells from a mixed lymphocyte reaction culture, sampled before intestinal transplant. Subset meaning: CFSE-low proliferating T cells sorted from approximately 6-day pre-transplant mixed lymphocyte reaction (GvH or HvG direction). Here the CDR3 reads CASRGYNTSL.